These T cell receptor beta chains were read from a single sample in a study of graft-versus-host responses after intestinal transplantation. Clones were sequenced by immunoSEQ multiplex PCR, and TCRdb holds only the in-frame ones, with some missing. The table has more than 50,000 clones, roughly 89% seen once. The input for sequencing was ileum tissue, taken more than 350 days after transplant. These TCRs come from a human patient who received an intestinal transplant, so some T cells may come from the graft donor. CDR3s include the opening cysteine and the closing phenylalanine or tryptophan. The listing skips clone size in some rows; elsewhere it reads once, few, many or a size class.

size	J	V	length	CDR3
.	TRBJ2-7	TRBV15	17	CATSRKTGGASRGEQYF
.	TRBJ1-2	TRBV6-5	15	CASSYSRGLNYGYTF
.	TRBJ2-1	TRBV28	12	CASSVQGYEQFF
.	TRBJ2-7	TRBV2	13	CAIKGGAGYEQYF
.	TRBJ1-2	TRBV6-1	13	CASSEAGPFSYTF
.	TRBJ2-2	TRBV6-1	15	CASSEEQGRAGELFF
.	TRBJ1-4	TRBV4-2	14	CASSQAGQGEKLFF
.	TRBJ2-1	TRBV28	16	CASRIALAGGMDEQFF
.	TRBJ2-3	TRBV11-2	17	CASSPKNSGPSTDTQYF
.	TRBJ1-4	TRBV19	16	CASSFPPGQTNEKLFF
.	TRBJ2-7	TRBV7-3	14	CASSLTAYSYEQYF
.	TRBJ2-2	TRBV29-1	14	CSARPALNTGELFF
few	TRBJ1-1	TRBV27	15	CASSFRPQSMTEAFF
.	TRBJ2-3	TRBV21-1	16	CASSTSSRNSTDTQYF
.	TRBJ2-3	TRBV30	13	CAWHSGRINTQYF
.	TRBJ2-7	TRBV29-1	11	CSVVAYYEQYF
.	TRBJ1-3	TRBV4-1	15	CASSQEYGTGYTIYF
.	TRBJ2-1	TRBV6-4	15	CASSDSDSGGNEQFF
.	TRBJ1-1	TRBV28	17	CASRRTGVGGYGTEAFF
.	TRBJ2-7	TRBV4-1	15	CASSHAGAGPYEQYF
.	TRBJ2-7	TRBV7-9	15	CASSLNTGSLYEQYF
.	TRBJ2-7	TRBV5-6	14	CASSTRTGANEQYF
.	TRBJ2-1	TRBV13	17	CASSLALLAGANNEQFF
.	TRBJ2-3	TRBV11-2	15	CASSPRGGPTGTQYF
.	TRBJ2-5	TRBV11-2	14	CASRLVGEEETQYF
.	TRBJ2-3	TRBV29-1	15	CSVGLAGGGADTQYF
.	TRBJ1-1	TRBV7-3	14	CASSPRRGRTEAFF
.	TRBJ1-3	TRBV29-1	12	CSVTPGGNTIYF
.	TRBJ1-2	TRBV2	11	CASRNGQDYTF
.	TRBJ2-3	TRBV4-1	15	CASSPEAVSGDTQYF
.	TRBJ2-2	TRBV11-3	11	CASSLTGELFF
.	TRBJ2-5	TRBV28	14	CASSLDRGRETQYF
.	TRBJ2-1	TRBV28	12	CASSQADNEQFF
.	TRBJ2-7	TRBV6-1	12	CASSGRNYEQYF
.	TRBJ1-2	TRBV29-1	12	CSVGQTNYGYTF
.	TRBJ2-7	TRBV4-2	15	CASSQDSGSSYEQYF
once	TRBJ1-2	TRBV7-9	13	CASSKGGVGGYTF
.	TRBJ2-2	TRBV12-5	12	CATTGDTGELFF
.	TRBJ2-7	TRBV6-5	15	CASSGGAGQAYEQYF
.	TRBJ2-1	TRBV6-5	15	CASRSGRLVHNEQFF
once	TRBJ2-7	TRBV6-5	16	CASSYSLGETAYEQYF
once	TRBJ1-1	TRBV7-2	15	CASSLRTDMNTEAFF
.	TRBJ2-1	TRBV4-1	15	CASSQLGLLVNEQFF
.	TRBJ2-1	TRBV7-3	12	CASSSHRNEQFF
few	TRBJ2-1	TRBV7-9	12	CASSLQGYEQFF